This T cell receptor (beta chain) was found in a study of cytomegalovirus exposure and HLA in healthy donors. Of note for this clone: The antigen is not known.

Germline assignment: CDR1 SGHRS and CDR2 YFSETQ. This CDR3 comprises 15 residues. V shed 4 bases and J shed 0 bases, with 12 bases lying between them. Study findings and constraints: Available immune exposure information covered CMV serostatus only. Later analysis indicated greater clonal expansion among HLA-associated TCR beta chains than among equally common other chains. Researchers reportedly found TCR beta sequences accurately predicted most subjects' HLA-A and HLA-B alleles. For most TCR sequences rarity was the rule, although some public TCRs occurred in many donors.

Use of 60 Vbeta and 13 Jbeta primers characterized the PCR. The data were produced by immunoSEQ multiplex PCR, yet TCRdb's version contains in-frame clones alone and is incomplete. The sample records about 96,000 clones, 65% to 80% being singletons. The chain joins TRBV5-1 to TRBJ2-3, with TRBD1 as a possible D gene (5 bases). The receptor was isolated from a female donor in good health and CMV-seropositive. The sample was PBMCs. Written as DNA, the CDR3 is TGCGCCAGCAGCCTCGACAGCCCAAGCACAGATACGCAGTATTTT. Its protein product is CASSLDSPSTDTQYF.